This TCR beta chain derives from a study of human T cells and chemical hapten exposure. The wider study: After 6 days, upper back 0.01% DPC patch tests were scored. Cases of alopecia areata, totalis or universalis occurred in a predominantly female patient group.

TCRdb re-derived calls from the RACE reads in MiXCR, one entry per CDR3 protein. The data show just over 80,000 distinct CDR3 sequences, about 11% seen once. This clonotype has a count of ten or more. Its matching antigen is unknown. Points from the study as a whole: The number of TCRs above 1 in 1000 frequency did not change after DPC sensitization.

Stated time point: patch test 1, 2 weeks after DPC sensitization. This sample's treatment: therapeutic diphenylcyclopropenone sensitization with weekly scalp DPC. Each patch test followed a blood draw. The ends lost 2 bases at V and 5 bases at J; junction bases unmatched: 4. This CDR3 has 15 amino acids. The receptor comes from a woman aged 50 to 60 with alopecia areata. Some clones in this sample may be carry-over from other donors' samples. The source material was whole blood, sampled in connection with sensitization to the hapten diphenylcyclopropenone (DPC). The chain uses TRBV12-3 or TRBV12-4 and TRBJ2-2; 8 bases are shared with TRBD1. The CDR3 sequence is CASSLRTGFTGELFF. As DNA, the CDR3 is TGTGCCAGCAGTTTAAGGACAGGGTTTACCGGGGAGCTGTTTTTT.